This T cell receptor beta chain was profiled in a study of cytotoxic CD8 clonotypes in ibrutinib-treated CLL. This clone was seen just once. Clones were read by immunoSEQ multiplex PCR, and TCRdb kept only the in-frame ones, dropping some. The data show 140,000 to 150,000 clones, 76% seen once. The CDR3 extends over 13 amino acids. V was shortened by 3 bases and J by 4 bases, with 9 bases between the two germline ends. Per germline, CDR1 GTSNPN and CDR2 SVGIG (reference sequence). The chain has TRBV30 and TRBJ2-2; either TRBD1 or TRBD2 may fit D (5 bases each). The sequenced sample was PBMCs, obtained after 24 months of ibrutinib treatment. This TCR came from a human donor with chronic lymphocytic leukemia. CDR3 protein: CAWSRGPTGELFF. DNA of the CDR3: TGTGCCTGGAGCCGGGGCCCCACCGGGGAGCTGTTTTTT.